The T cell receptor (beta chain) described here comes from a study of blood T cell repertoires in COVID-19. The wider study: Specimens from acute and convalescent COVID-19 originated in the United States, Italy and Spain. Sources were T cells, B-cell-depleted T cells, or PBMCs; the material itself was cDNA or gDNA.

Per the original data handling: Quantification of nucleated cells was approximated via reference gene primer amplification. Sequencing was performed with immunoSEQ multiplex PCR; in TCRdb, only in-frame clones are kept and a portion is missing. V and J calls and clone size are given by that table; D and trimming were obtained from the DNA. The sample consists of 300,000 to 450,000 clones, more than 70% of them appearing once. While infection was still active, Seattle patients were enrolled and then followed longitudinally. The CDR3 extends over 17 amino acids. Germline V gene data show CDR1 as KGHDR and CDR2 as SFDVKD. Losses at the gene ends were 3 bases for V and 4 bases for J; bases not matched to a gene: 10.

The gene calls are TRBV24-1 and TRBJ2-1; TRBD2 agrees at 8 bases. Sample: peripheral blood. The receptor's source is a woman aged 60 to 75 with COVID-19, enrolled during active disease. This CDR3 is CATSDPGGGGVYNEQFF. The CDR3 region has the DNA TGTGCCACCAGTGATCCCGGGGGGGGCGGGGTATACAATGAGCAGTTCTTC.